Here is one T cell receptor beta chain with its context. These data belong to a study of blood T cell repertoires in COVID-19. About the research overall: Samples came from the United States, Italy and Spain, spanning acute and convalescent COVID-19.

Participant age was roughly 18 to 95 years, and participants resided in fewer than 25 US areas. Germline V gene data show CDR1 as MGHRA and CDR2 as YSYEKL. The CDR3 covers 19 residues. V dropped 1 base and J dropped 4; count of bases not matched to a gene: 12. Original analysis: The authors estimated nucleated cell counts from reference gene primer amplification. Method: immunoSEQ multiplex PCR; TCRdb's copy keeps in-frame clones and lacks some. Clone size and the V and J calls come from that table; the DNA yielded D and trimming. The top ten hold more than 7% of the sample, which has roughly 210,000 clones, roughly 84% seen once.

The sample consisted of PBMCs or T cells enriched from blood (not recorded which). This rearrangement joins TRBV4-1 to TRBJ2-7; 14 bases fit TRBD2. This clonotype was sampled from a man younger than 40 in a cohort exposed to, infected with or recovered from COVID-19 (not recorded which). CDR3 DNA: TGCGCCAGCAGCCAAGCCGGACCCGGGACTAGCGGGAGACCGTACGAGCAGTACTTC. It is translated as CASSQAGPGTSGRPYEQYF.